The clone carrying this TCR beta chain was seen a few times. Its antigen is undetermined. Germline V lookup: CDR1 MNHEY, CDR2 SVGEGT. V was pared by 6 bases and J by 3 bases, with 12 bases between. The CDR3 covers 15 residues. This specimen comes from a study of identical twins. Study results and caveats: Cord blood beta clonotypes present at high abundance carried fewer insertions; no such pattern appeared in memory repertoires. Out-of-frame alpha sequences that twins shared showed excess low generation probability. Models underestimated out-of-frame TCR alpha sharing in monozygotic twins.

MiXCR, run by TCRdb on the 5' RACE reads, gives a single entry per CDR3 protein. Of 400,000 to 500,000 distinct CDR3 sequences in the sample, roughly an eighth are singletons; the top ten hold about 0.94%. The same data also contributed to another study, on yellow fever vaccine responses in identical twins.

The specimen sequenced was CD4+ T cells sorted from blood. This clonotype was obtained from a woman aged 18 to 35 in good health. The chain combines TRBV6-2 or TRBV6-3 with TRBJ2-6; D perhaps matches TRBD2 (7 bases). The CDR3 loop reads CASSRGAGGANVLTF. The CDR3 nucleotides are TGTGCCAGCAGCCGGGGGGCAGGTGGGGCCAACGTCCTGACTTTC.